A selection of T cell receptor beta chains follows, all from one sample in a study of cytomegalovirus exposure and HLA in healthy donors. This table comes from immunoSEQ multiplex PCR, and its TCRdb copy is limited to in-frame clones, with some not included. The table lists some 150,000 clones, around nine tenths of them singletons, with roughly 7.7% in the top ten. The sequencing input was PBMCs. Receptors originate from a woman under 30 in good health and CMV-seropositive. Both conserved end residues are part of each CDR3. A D gene is named only where the DNA matches it firmly. Clone size, where shown, is once, few, many, or a class for clones that have expanded.

TGTGCCAGCAGCCCGGACACCCCGCCGGCAACTAATGAAAAACTGTTTTTT	CASSPDTPPATNEKLFF	TRBJ1-4	.	TRBV5-4	.	17
TGTGCCAGCAGAAGCGGGACTAGCGGATCCTACGAGCAGTACTTC	CASRSGTSGSYEQYF	TRBJ2-7	TRBD2	TRBV27	.	15
TGCGCCAGCAGCTTAGGGGGACAGGCTGGAAACACCATATATTTT	CASSLGGQAGNTIYF	TRBJ1-3	TRBD1	TRBV5-1	.	15
TGTGCCACGGGGAGGGCGACTAGCGGGAGGTGTAACGACAATGAGCAGTTCTTC	CATGRATSGRCNDNEQFF	TRBJ2-1	TRBD2	TRBV10-3	.	18
TGTGCCAGCAGTTTTCAGGGGGACACCGGGGAGCTGTTTTTT	CASSFQGDTGELFF	TRBJ2-2	TRBD1	TRBV28	.	14
TGTGCCAGCAGCGTAGCTTTCGGTCAGCCCCAGCATTTT	CASSVAFGQPQHF	TRBJ1-5	.	TRBV9	.	13
TGTGCCTGGAGCACAGGGAATTACGAGCAGTACTTC	CAWSTGNYEQYF	TRBJ2-7	.	TRBV30	.	12
TGTGCCAGCAGCTTAGAGCAGGGGCTGCCCCAGCATTTT	CASSLEQGLPQHF	TRBJ1-5	.	TRBV7-2	.	13
TGTGCCAGCAGCGGACAGGGGCAGTTCGGGGAGACCCAGTACTTC	CASSGQGQFGETQYF	TRBJ2-5	TRBD1	TRBV9	.	15
TGCGCCAGACCGGAGGGCAGCACTGAAGCTTTCTTT	CARPEGSTEAFF	TRBJ1-1	.	TRBV23-1	.	12
TGTGCCAGCAGCTTAAACATCGGGGAGCTGTTTTTT	CASSLNIGELFF	TRBJ2-2	.	TRBV7-3	few	12
TGTGCCAGCAGGGCGGGGGTCTATGGCTACACCTTC	CASRAGVYGYTF	TRBJ1-2	.	TRBV25-1	few	12
TGTGCCACCAGCAGAGAGATAGGGAGGGATCCCTACAATGAGCAGTTCTTC	CATSREIGRDPYNEQFF	TRBJ2-1	TRBD2	TRBV15	once	17
TGTGCCAGCAGTGTAGAAGCGGGAGGCACAGATACGCAGTATTTT	CASSVEAGGTDTQYF	TRBJ2-3	TRBD2	TRBV2	.	15
TGTGCCAGCAGGCCCCCCCTAAGCGGGTTGTACCAAGAGACCCAGTACTTC	CASRPPLSGLYQETQYF	TRBJ2-5	.	TRBV7-9	few	17
TGCGCCAGCAGCTTGGTTTCGGGGACAGGGTACGAGCAGTACTTC	CASSLVSGTGYEQYF	TRBJ2-7	TRBD1	TRBV5-1	.	15
TGTGCCTGGACGGGGCTAGCGGGAGGGGACGAGCAGTTCTTC	CAWTGLAGGDEQFF	TRBJ2-1	TRBD2	TRBV30	.	14
TGTGCCAGCAGCTCCGCGGGACGGGGGGTCACTGAAGCTTTCTTT	CASSSAGRGVTEAFF	TRBJ1-1	.	TRBV4-2	.	15
TGTGCCAGCAGTGATTGGGCTAGCGGGGGACGCACAGATACGCAGTATTTT	CASSDWASGGRTDTQYF	TRBJ2-3	TRBD2	TRBV6-1	.	17
TGTGCCAGCAGCGTACAGGGAGGAACTGAAGCTTTCTTT	CASSVQGGTEAFF	TRBJ1-1	.	TRBV9	.	13
TGTGCCAGCAGTAGGAAAGGGGGGGAGCCCCAGCATTTT	CASSRKGGEPQHF	TRBJ1-5	.	TRBV7-2	.	13
TGTGCCAGCGGCCACAATAGCAATCAGCCCCAGCATTTT	CASGHNSNQPQHF	TRBJ1-5	.	TRBV7-9	once	13
TGTGCCAGCAGTTTATTATCCATATTAGTTCAAGAGACCCAGTACTTC	CASSLLSILVQETQYF	TRBJ2-5	.	TRBV28	.	16
TGTGCCAGCAGCTTATCGACAGGGTTCACCGGGGAGCTGTTTTTT	CASSLSTGFTGELFF	TRBJ2-2	TRBD1	TRBV5-5	many	15